This T cell receptor beta chain comes out of a study of blood T cell repertoires in COVID-19. Background on the study: Sites in the United States, Italy and Spain provided acute and convalescent COVID-19 samples. PBMCs, B-cell-depleted T cells, or T cells provided the cDNA or gDNA that made up the material.

V dropped 5 bases and J dropped 6 bases, with 22 bases sitting between them. This CDR3 has 16 amino acids. As processed by the authors: Quantification of nucleated cells was approximated via reference gene primer amplification. TCRdb's table, derived via immunoSEQ multiplex PCR, lists solely in-frame clones and lacks some. The V and J calls and clone size are taken from that table; D and trimming were inferred from the DNA. Of some 700,000 clones listed, approximately 90% were seen once; the top ten hold 0.2% to 0.3%. The chain joins TRBV23-1 to TRBJ1-1; D gene uncertain. Being an ORF, TRBV23-1 has a function that is uncertain. Sample: peripheral blood. The TCR was taken from a young woman with acute or convalescent COVID-19. The CDR3 DNA is TGCGCCAGCAGTTTTCCCCCCGACCCAGTCGGGGCTGAAGCTTTCTTT. Translated, it gives CASSFPPDPVGAEAFF.